The 6 T cell receptor beta chains given below trace back to one sample, sequenced in a study of cytomegalovirus exposure and HLA in healthy donors. The PCR employed 60 Vbeta primers together with 13 Jbeta primers. Libraries were prepared by immunoSEQ multiplex PCR; TCRdb keeps only in-frame clonotypes and omits some of them. The sample lists roughly 100,000 clones; approximately 76% were seen once. Sample: PBMCs. These receptors came from a woman aged 18-35 years in good health and CMV-seropositive.

The genes are TRBV6-5 and TRBJ2-7; 9 bases are a match to TRBD2. The ends lost 2 bases at V and 3 bases at J; junction bases unmatched: 5. The CDR3 is 15 residues long. Germline V gene data show CDR1 as MNHEY and CDR2 as SVGAGI. CDR3 nucleotides: TGTGCCAGCAGTTACACGGCGGGAGGGTTCTACGAGCAGTACTTC. It is translated as CASSYTAGGFYEQYF.

The chain is built from TRBV30 and TRBJ2-5, with D possibly being TRBD2 (6 bases). Trimming shortened V by 5 bases and J by 2 bases, and 15 bases separated the two germline ends. Germline assignment: CDR1 GTSNPN and CDR2 SVGIG (reference sequence). The CDR3 has 14 amino acids. CDR3 coding DNA: TGTGCCTGGGAACAGTCGGCGGGACAAGAGACCCAGTACTTC. Translating it yields CAWEQSAGQETQYF.

The gene calls are TRBV6-5 and TRBJ1-1; D unclear. The CDR3 consists of 13 residues. V was shortened by 5 bases and J by 5 bases, with 12 bases between the two germline ends. Looked up from germline, CDR1 is MNHEY and CDR2 is SVGAGI. CDR3 DNA: TGTGCCAGCAGTGGCCTCTGGGAGACTGAAGCTTTCTTT. Protein sequence: CASSGLWETEAFF.

This chain joins TRBV11-2 and TRBJ2-6, with no clear D. CDR1 and CDR2 (germline): SGHAT, FQNNGV. The CDR3 is 15 residues long. With 2 bases removed from V and 0 bases from J, the gap between germline ends came to 5 bases. For the CDR3, the DNA is TGTGCCAGCAGCTTATCTCTCTCTGGGGCCAACGTCCTGACTTTC. It translates to CASSLSLSGANVLTF.

CDR3 DNA: TGTGCCAGCAGCTTAGGACAGCTCTGGGATCAGCCCCAGCATTTT. As protein: CASSLGQLWDQPQHF. The chain uses TRBV7-8 and TRBJ1-5, with TRBD1 as a possible D gene (5 bases). The germline V and J ends were trimmed by 1 base and 5 bases, with 12 bases remaining between them. The CDR3 length is 15 residues. Germline loops: CDR1 SGHVS, CDR2 FQNEAQ. The variable domain in full, completed from reference TRBV7-8 and TRBJ1-5, reads GAGVSQSPRYKVAKRGQDVALRCDPISGHVSLFWYQQALGQGPEFLTYFQNEAQLDKSGLPSDRFFAERPEGSVSTLKIQRTQQEDSAVYLCASSLGQLWDQPQHFGDGTRLSIL.

The V gene is TRBV27, the J gene TRBJ2-1, with 8 nucleotides matching TRBD2. Germline V gives CDR1 MNHEY, CDR2 SMNVEV (reference sequence). CDR3 length: 15 residues. The V and J ends lost 6 bases and 4 bases, in that order; junction bases with no gene match: 8. CDR3 nucleotides: TGTGCCAGCAGCAAGGGACTAGGGCCTTACAATGAGCAGTTCTTC. Residues: CASSKGLGPYNEQFF.